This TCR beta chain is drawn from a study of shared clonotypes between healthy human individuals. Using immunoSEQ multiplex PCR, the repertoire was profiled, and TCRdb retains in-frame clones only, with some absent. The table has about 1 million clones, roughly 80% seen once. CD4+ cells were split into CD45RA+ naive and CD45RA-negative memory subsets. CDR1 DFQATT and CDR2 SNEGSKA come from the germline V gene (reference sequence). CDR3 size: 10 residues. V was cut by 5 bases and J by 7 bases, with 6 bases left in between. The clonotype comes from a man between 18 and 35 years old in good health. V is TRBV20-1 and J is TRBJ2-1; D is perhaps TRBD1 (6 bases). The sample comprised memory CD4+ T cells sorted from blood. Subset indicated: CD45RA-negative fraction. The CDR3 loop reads CSAQGNEQFF. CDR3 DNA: TGCAGTGCTCAGGGGAATGAGCAGTTCTTC.